The present TCR beta chain was sequenced within a study of CD8 T cells in Susac syndrome. It was with random hexamers that about 0.45 to 1 ug RNA was reverse transcribed. Amplification of TCR beta CDR3 spanned 54 Vbeta and 13 Jbeta via immunoSEQ multiplex PCR. TCRdb itself ran the immunoSEQ multiplex PCR reads through MiXCR, one entry per CDR3 protein. The table records roughly 84,000 distinct CDR3 sequences, around 96% of them present only once. Comments on this clonotype: Its antigen is currently unknown.

The CDR3 contains 13 residues. V was trimmed by 2 bases and J by 2 bases, leaving 8 bases between them. CDR1 SQVTM and CDR2 ANQGSEA come from the germline V gene. Overall study results and limits: More than 15 Susac-specific public clones were found in total CD8+ repertoires and several in CD8+ TEMRA repertoires.

Source material: CD8+ T cells from PBMCs. The sequence derives from a human donor with Susac syndrome. This chain uses TRBV29-1 with TRBJ2-3; no firm D call. Written as DNA, the CDR3 is TGCAGCGTTGAATCGGCCGTCACAGATACGCAGTATTTT. Translating it yields CSVESAVTDTQYF.